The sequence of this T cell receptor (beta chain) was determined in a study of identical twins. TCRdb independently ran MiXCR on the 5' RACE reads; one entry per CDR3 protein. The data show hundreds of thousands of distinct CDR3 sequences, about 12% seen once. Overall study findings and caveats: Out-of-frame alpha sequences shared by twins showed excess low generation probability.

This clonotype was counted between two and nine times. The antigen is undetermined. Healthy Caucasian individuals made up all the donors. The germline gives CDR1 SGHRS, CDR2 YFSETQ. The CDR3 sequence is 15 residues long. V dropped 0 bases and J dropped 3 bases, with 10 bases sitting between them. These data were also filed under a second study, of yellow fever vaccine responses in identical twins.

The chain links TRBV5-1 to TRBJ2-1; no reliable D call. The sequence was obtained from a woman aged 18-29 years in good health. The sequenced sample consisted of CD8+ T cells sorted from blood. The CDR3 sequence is CASSLESPFYNEQFF. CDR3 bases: TGCGCCAGCAGCTTGGAATCGCCTTTCTACAATGAGCAGTTCTTC.